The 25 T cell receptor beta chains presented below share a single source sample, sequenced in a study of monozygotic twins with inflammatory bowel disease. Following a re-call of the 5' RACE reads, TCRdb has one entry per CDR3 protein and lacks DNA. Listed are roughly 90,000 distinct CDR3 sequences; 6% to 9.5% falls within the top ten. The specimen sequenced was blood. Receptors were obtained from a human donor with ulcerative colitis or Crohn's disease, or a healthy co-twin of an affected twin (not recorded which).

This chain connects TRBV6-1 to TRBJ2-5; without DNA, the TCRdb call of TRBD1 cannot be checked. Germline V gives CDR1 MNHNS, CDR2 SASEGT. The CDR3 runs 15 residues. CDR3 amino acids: CASSERASGRETQYF.

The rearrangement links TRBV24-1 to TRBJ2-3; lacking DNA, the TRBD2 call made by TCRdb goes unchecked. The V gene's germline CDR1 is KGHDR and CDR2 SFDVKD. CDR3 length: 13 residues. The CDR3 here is CATSGPTEDTQYF.

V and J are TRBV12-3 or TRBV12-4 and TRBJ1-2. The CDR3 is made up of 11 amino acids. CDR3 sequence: CASSSNYGYTF.

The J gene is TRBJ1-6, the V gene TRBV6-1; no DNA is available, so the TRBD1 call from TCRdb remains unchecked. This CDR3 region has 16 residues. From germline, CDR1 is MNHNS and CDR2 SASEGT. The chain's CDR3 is CASSERGVGEVSPLHF.

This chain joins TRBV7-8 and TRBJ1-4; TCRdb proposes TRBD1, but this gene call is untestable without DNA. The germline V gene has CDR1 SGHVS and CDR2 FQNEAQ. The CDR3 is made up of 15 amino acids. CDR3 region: CASSFGTGINEKLFF.

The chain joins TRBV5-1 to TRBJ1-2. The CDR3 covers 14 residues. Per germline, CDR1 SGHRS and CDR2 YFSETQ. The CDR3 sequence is CASSLSGLGDGYTF.

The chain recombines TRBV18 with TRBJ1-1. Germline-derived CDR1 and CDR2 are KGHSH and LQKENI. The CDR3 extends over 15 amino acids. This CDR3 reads CASSFSQNRNTEAFF.

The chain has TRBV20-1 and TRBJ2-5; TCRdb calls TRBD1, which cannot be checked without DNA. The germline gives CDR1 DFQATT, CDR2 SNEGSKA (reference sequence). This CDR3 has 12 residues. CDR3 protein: CSARGGGETQYF.

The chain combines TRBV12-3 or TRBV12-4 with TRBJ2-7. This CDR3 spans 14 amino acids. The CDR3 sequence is CASSSRQGSYEQYF.

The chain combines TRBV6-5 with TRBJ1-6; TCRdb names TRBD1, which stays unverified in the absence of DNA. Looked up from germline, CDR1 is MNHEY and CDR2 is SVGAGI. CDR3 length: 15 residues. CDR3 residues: CASSYDQGNVSPLHF.

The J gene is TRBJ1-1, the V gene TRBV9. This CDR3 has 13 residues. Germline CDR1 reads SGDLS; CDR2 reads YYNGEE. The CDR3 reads CTSNPIMNTEAFF.

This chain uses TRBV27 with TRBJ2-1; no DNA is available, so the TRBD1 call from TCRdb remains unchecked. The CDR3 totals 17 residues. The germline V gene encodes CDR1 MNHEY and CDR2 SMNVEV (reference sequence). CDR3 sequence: CASRLIRQGTMNNEQFF.

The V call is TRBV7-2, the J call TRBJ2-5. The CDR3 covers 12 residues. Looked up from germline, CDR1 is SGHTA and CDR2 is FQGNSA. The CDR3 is CASSYSRETQYF.

CDR3 in amino acids: CSAETLGTEAFF. The chain has TRBV20-1 and TRBJ1-1. Germline V lookup: CDR1 DFQATT, CDR2 SNEGSKA (reference sequence). The CDR3 runs to 12 residues.

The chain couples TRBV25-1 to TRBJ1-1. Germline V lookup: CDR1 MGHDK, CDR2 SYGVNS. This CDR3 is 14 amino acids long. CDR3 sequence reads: CASSESRQHTEAFF. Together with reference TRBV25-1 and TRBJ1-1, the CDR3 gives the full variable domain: EADIYQTPRYLVIGTGKKITLECSQTMGHDKMYWYQQDPGMELHLIHYSYGVNSTEKGDLSSESTVSRIRTEHFPLTLESARPSHTSQYLCASSESRQHTEAFFGQGTRLTVV.

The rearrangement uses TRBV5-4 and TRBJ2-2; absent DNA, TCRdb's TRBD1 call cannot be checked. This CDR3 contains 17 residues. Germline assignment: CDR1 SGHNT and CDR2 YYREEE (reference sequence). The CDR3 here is CASKTGSPTSNTGELFF.

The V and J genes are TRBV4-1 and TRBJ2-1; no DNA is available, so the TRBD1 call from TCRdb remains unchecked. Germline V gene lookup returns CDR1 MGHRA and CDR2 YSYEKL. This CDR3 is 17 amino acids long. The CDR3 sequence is CASSRSGGTGVSHEQFF.

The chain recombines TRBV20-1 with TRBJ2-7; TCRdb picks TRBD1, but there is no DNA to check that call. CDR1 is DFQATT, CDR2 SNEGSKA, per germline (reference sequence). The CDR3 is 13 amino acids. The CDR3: CSAGPGVSYEQYF.

The CDR3: CSALDRGTEAFF. The chain has TRBV20-1 and TRBJ1-1; TCRdb designates TRBD1, a call that cannot be tested without DNA. Germline V gene sequence: CDR1 DFQATT, CDR2 SNEGSKA (reference sequence). The CDR3 runs 12 residues.

CDR3 in amino acids: CASRPLGGNSYEQYF. J is TRBJ2-7 and V is TRBV4-1; the D call from TCRdb, TRBD1, cannot be confirmed without DNA. This CDR3 is 15 amino acids long. Germline assignment: CDR1 MGHRA and CDR2 YSYEKL.

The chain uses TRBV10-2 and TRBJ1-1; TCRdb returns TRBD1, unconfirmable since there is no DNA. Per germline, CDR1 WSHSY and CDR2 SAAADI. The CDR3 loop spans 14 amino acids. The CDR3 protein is CASSPLTGATEAFF.

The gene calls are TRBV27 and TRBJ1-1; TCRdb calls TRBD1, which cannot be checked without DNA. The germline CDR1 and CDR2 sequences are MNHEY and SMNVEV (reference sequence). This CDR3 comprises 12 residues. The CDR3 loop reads CASSSRQGRAFF.

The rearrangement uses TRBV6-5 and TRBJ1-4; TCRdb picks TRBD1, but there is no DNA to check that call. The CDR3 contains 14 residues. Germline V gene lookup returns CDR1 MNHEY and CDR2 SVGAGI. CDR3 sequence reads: CASSSGTGDEKLFF.

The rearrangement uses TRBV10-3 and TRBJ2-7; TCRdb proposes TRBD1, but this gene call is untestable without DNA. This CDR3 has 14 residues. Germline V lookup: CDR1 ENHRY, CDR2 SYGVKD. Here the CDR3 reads CAIRPGQHNYEQYF.

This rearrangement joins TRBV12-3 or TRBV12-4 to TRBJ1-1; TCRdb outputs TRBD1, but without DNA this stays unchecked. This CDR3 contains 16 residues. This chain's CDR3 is CASTNRASGSGTEAFF.